Listed below are T cell receptor beta chains from one sample, sequenced in a study of blood T cells in healthy people across ages. TCRdb reanalysed the 5' RACE reads using MiXCR and keeps one entry per CDR3 protein. Here the sample spans some 550,000 distinct CDR3 sequences, roughly 48% being singletons. Sample: blood. These receptors were collected from a man of 80 years or more in good health. The CDR3 runs from the conserved cysteine through the conserved F or W. Size is stated for part of the rows, as once, few or many counts, or as a class when the clone is expanded.

J	size	V	CDR3
TRBJ2-5	NA	TRBV6-1	CASSSRTGEKETQYF
TRBJ2-5	NA	TRBV5-1	CASSYATAQETQYF
TRBJ2-3	few	TRBV5-1	CASSQAQVADTQYF
TRBJ2-1	few	TRBV7-9	CASSLKGLAGNEQFF
TRBJ2-3	NA	TRBV7-6	CASSLGLAGATDTQYF
TRBJ2-1	NA	TRBV7-2	CASSLEQGRNEQFF
TRBJ2-1	NA	TRBV6-2/TRBV6-3	CASSLGLQYNEQFF
TRBJ2-1	NA	TRBV12-3/TRBV12-4	CASTRGGITYNEQFF
TRBJ2-6	NA	TRBV7-3	CASSPRMASVLTF
TRBJ1-2	NA	TRBV7-2	CASSPEPLYGYTF
TRBJ2-1	few	TRBV9	CASSVAGVDYNEQFF
TRBJ2-3	NA	TRBV5-6	CASSLDGEGTDTQYF
TRBJ1-2	NA	TRBV7-3	CASSLPGTGYTF
TRBJ1-2	few	TRBV3-1	CASSQDSANYGYTF
TRBJ1-1	few	TRBV12-3/TRBV12-4	CASSPGWEAFF
TRBJ2-7	few	TRBV11-1	CASRPSGPYEQYF
NA	few	TRBV6-5	CASSYSSPGREQYF
TRBJ2-7	few	TRBV6-6	CASSSWTRSSYEQYF
TRBJ2-3	many	TRBV29-1	CSVMGDSTDTQYF
TRBJ2-1	few	TRBV15	CATSREPAGGYNEQFF
TRBJ2-3	few	TRBV7-2	CASSLVAPSTDTQYF
TRBJ2-5	NA	TRBV28	CASSIRTQGTSGRTREAQYF
TRBJ2-2	NA	TRBV5-1	CASSRVRGRGTGELFF
TRBJ1-2	few	TRBV7-2	CASSPATGGRGYTF
TRBJ2-1	many	TRBV20-1	CSASPIPTYNEQFF
TRBJ2-7	NA	TRBV28	CALAGGPYYEQYF
TRBJ2-5	NA	TRBV9	CASSRQGGYETQYF
TRBJ1-2	NA	TRBV29-1	CSVDKVADLYGYTF
TRBJ2-3	NA	TRBV2	CAGGGADTQYF
TRBJ1-2	NA	TRBV28	CASSPGQRGYTF
TRBJ1-3	NA	TRBV7-9	CASSSTGSGNTIYF
TRBJ2-7	NA	TRBV9	CASSASLGGAYEQYF
NA	NA	TRBV29-1	CSFNPEIGYNEQYF
TRBJ2-5	NA	TRBV20-1	CSQSGRALQETQYF
TRBJ2-3	NA	TRBV4-2	CASSQGGTSDTQYF
TRBJ2-7	few	TRBV18	CASSPGLADTYEQYF
TRBJ2-7	few	TRBV27	CASSHRDGAYEQYF
TRBJ2-1	NA	TRBV7-2	CASAVSGEYNEQFF
TRBJ2-2	few	TRBV6-5	CASRAGGGAGELFF
TRBJ2-7	few	TRBV20-1	CSARDRWLYEQYF
TRBJ2-3	NA	TRBV28	CATRRASTDTQYF
TRBJ2-3	NA	TRBV11-2	CASTVAGGYGTDTQYF
TRBJ2-5	NA	TRBV3-1	CARSPLTSGREITQYF
TRBJ1-4	NA	TRBV5-1	CASSLGRGVATNEKLFF
TRBJ2-3	NA	TRBV30	CASTRLANADTQYF
TRBJ1-2	NA	TRBV25-1	CASSQGTNYGYTF
TRBJ2-3	NA	TRBV29-1	CSVVGEPRDTQYF
TRBJ2-5	NA	TRBV29-1	CSFGADNEQYF
NA	NA	TRBV20-1	CSADPGTSGSYEQYF
TRBJ2-1	NA	TRBV19	CASMLLSGVGEQFF
TRBJ2-3	few	TRBV12-3/TRBV12-4	CASSLLSGADTQYF
TRBJ2-7	NA	TRBV20-1	CSAHLPGGRGSKQYF